This TCR beta chain was sequenced for a study of blood T cell repertoires in COVID-19. As for the study in general: Sites in the United States, Italy and Spain provided acute and convalescent COVID-19 samples. PBMCs, B-cell-depleted T cells, or T cells were the source of the cDNA or gDNA that made up the material.

V trimming: 8 bases; J trimming: 8 bases; junction bases outside the gene matches: 14. The germline V gene encodes CDR1 LGHDT and CDR2 YNNKEL (reference sequence). CDR3 length: 15 amino acids. Profiled with immunoSEQ multiplex PCR; TCRdb holds only in-frame clones, not every one. Of a few hundred thousand clones in the sample, roughly 80% were seen once. This sequence originates from a woman under 30 with acute or convalescent COVID-19. The specimen was peripheral blood. The chain is built from TRBV3-1 (or the pseudogene TRBV3-2) and TRBJ2-1, with 8 positions matching TRBD2. The DNA of the CDR3 is TGTGCCAGCGGGAGCGGGAGCGGGAGAAGATATGAGCAGTTCTTC. Translating gives CASGSGSGRRYEQFF.